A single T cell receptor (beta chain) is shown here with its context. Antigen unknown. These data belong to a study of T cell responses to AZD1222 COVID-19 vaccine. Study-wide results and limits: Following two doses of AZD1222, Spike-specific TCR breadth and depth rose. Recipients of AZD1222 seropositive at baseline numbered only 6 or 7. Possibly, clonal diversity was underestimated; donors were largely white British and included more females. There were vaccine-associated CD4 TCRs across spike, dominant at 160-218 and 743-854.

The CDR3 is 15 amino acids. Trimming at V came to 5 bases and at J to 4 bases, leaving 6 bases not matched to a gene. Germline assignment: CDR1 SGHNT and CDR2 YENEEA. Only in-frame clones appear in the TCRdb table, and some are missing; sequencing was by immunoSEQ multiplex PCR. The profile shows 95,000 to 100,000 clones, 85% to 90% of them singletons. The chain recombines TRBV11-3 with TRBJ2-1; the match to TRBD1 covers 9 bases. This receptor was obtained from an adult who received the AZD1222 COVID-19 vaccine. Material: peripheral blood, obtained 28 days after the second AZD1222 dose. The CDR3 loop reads CASSAPGQGYNEQFF. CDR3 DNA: TGTGCCAGCAGCGCACCGGGACAGGGTTACAATGAGCAGTTCTTC.